These 32 T cell receptor beta chains were sequenced from one sample in a study of blood T cell repertoires in COVID-19. TCRdb's table, derived via immunoSEQ multiplex PCR, lists solely in-frame clones and lacks some. The table includes roughly 100,000 clones, 75% to 90% detected once. Sequenced input: peripheral blood. The source of these receptors is a woman at least 80 years old with acute or convalescent COVID-19.

The chain joins TRBV9 to TRBJ1-5; 11 bases are shared with TRBD1. Trimming removed 3 bases from V and 7 bases from J; junction bases left unmatched: 3. Germline V gives CDR1 SGDLS, CDR2 YYNGEE. The CDR3 runs to 14 residues. In nucleotides, the CDR3 is TGTGCCAGCAGCGCAGGGACAGGGGGACAGCCCCAGCATTTT. Its translation: CASSAGTGGQPQHF.

This clone was seen a single time. The chain links TRBV6-5 to TRBJ1-6; no clear D gene. Trimming left V 0 bases short and J 5 bases short, with 8 bases between. The germline V gene has CDR1 MNHEY and CDR2 SVGAGI. This CDR3 region has 15 residues. The CDR3 loop reads CASSYSGRDNSPLHF. DNA for the CDR3: TGTGCCAGCAGTTACTCGGGCAGAGATAATTCACCCCTCCACTTT.

The rearrangement uses TRBV14 and TRBJ2-5; maybe TRBD2 (7 bases). The CDR3 consists of 14 residues. V lost 4 bases and J 5 bases, leaving 14 bases between the germline ends. The germline gives CDR1 SGHDN, CDR2 FVKESK. Here the CDR3 reads CASSRGGVLETQYF. The CDR3 DNA follows: TGTGCCAGCAGCCGGGGGGGCGTTCTGGAGACCCAGTACTTC.

This chain connects TRBV6-2 or TRBV6-3 to TRBJ2-5; 10 bases fit TRBD2. The CDR3 runs 18 residues. Trimming took 4 bases from V and 0 from J; bases not matched to a gene: 11. Germline CDR1 and CDR2: MNHEY and SVGEGT. The CDR3 sequence: CASSSLAGEFRYQETQYF. In DNA, the CDR3 is TGTGCCAGCAGTTCGCTAGCGGGGGAGTTCCGGTACCAAGAGACCCAGTACTTC.

J is TRBJ2-1 and V is TRBV24-1, with TRBD2 matching 9 bases. The CDR3 covers 15 residues. CDR1 is KGHDR, CDR2 SFDVKD, per germline. V shed 1 base, J shed 8 bases, and the junction held 5 bases outside the gene matches. CDR3 coding DNA: TGTGCCACCAGTGATTTCTCGCGGGGGGGCGATGAGCAGTTCTTC. Amino acids: CATSDFSRGGDEQFF.

The rearrangement joins TRBV12-3 or TRBV12-4 to TRBJ2-2; 8 nucleotides match TRBD1. The CDR3 runs 13 residues. V shed 4 bases, J shed 7 bases, and the junction held 2 bases outside the gene matches. This CDR3 reads CASSSGGIGELFF. The CDR3 DNA sequence: TGTGCCAGCAGTTCAGGGGGCATCGGGGAGCTGTTTTTT.

The rearrangement links TRBV10-3 to TRBJ2-5; TRBD2 is a possible D gene (7 bases). The CDR3 covers 13 residues. The ends were cut back, 6 bases at V and 4 bases at J, with 12 bases in the middle. Germline assignment: CDR1 ENHRY and CDR2 SYGVKD. The chain's CDR3 is CAISGGGLETQYF. For the CDR3, the DNA is TGTGCCATCAGCGGCGGGGGCTTAGAGACCCAGTACTTC.

This clone was recorded a few times. J is TRBJ1-5 and V is TRBV4-1, with D possibly being TRBD1 (5 bases). Germline V CDR1 and CDR2: MGHRA, YSYEKL. The V end lost 2 bases, the J end lost 4 bases, and 9 bases lay between the germline ends. This CDR3 spans 14 amino acids. CDR3 protein: CASSQRTQNQPQHF. CDR3 bases: TGCGCCAGCAGCCAAAGGACACAAAATCAGCCCCAGCATTTT.

This clone was seen a handful of times. The chain combines TRBV10-3 with TRBJ2-7, with D maybe TRBD1 (6 bases). Germline-derived CDR1 and CDR2 are ENHRY and SYGVKD. The V end lost 3 bases, the J end lost 3 bases, and 12 bases lay between the germline ends. The CDR3 has 14 residues. In DNA, the CDR3 is TGTGCCATCAGTGACGGGACATCGGGCTACGAGCAGTACTTC. Protein sequence: CAISDGTSGYEQYF.

The chain carries TRBV10-3 and TRBJ1-5; weak D call: TRBD1 (6 bases). The CDR3 loop spans 16 amino acids. The V gene lost 3 bases and the J gene lost 1 base, with 13 bases spanning the gap. Germline V CDR1 and CDR2: ENHRY, SYGVKD. The CDR3 bases are TGTGCCATCAGTGACTCACAGGGTATAAGCAATCAGCCCCAGCATTTT. Its translation is CAISDSQGISNQPQHF.

This clone came up once. The chain uses TRBV28 and TRBJ1-1; TRBD1 might be the D (5 bases). The germline gives CDR1 MDHEN, CDR2 SYDVKM. This CDR3 has 13 amino acids. Trimming took 5 bases from V and 10 from J, leaving 17 bases between them. CDR3 loop: CASSKQEGLGAFF. The DNA for the CDR3 is TGTGCCAGCAGTAAACAGGAGGGTCTCGGAGCTTTCTTT.

The CDR3 DNA reads TGTGCCAGCAGCTCCTTATCGGGGACCCAGTACTTC. The encoded protein is CASSSLSGTQYF. The chain joins TRBV5-4 to TRBJ2-5; no clear D gene. CDR1 is SGHNT and CDR2 is YYREEE in the germline V gene (reference sequence). Deletions cut 3 bases from V and 7 bases from J, with 10 bases between. The CDR3 totals 12 residues.

The chain carries TRBV7-2 and TRBJ2-6, with D possibly matching TRBD1 (6 bases). The germline gives CDR1 SGHTA, CDR2 FQGNSA. Trimming left V 1 base short and J 0 bases short, with 13 bases between. The CDR3 is 18 amino acids. The DNA for the CDR3 is TGTGCCAGCAGCTTAGTGGGCAGGGGATACTCTGGGGCCAACGTCCTGACTTTC. Translation gives CASSLVGRGYSGANVLTF.

The rearrangement joins TRBV6-2 or TRBV6-3 to TRBJ1-1, with no clear D. V lost 2 bases and J lost 0, with 4 bases in between. This CDR3 has 13 residues. Germline V CDR1 and CDR2: MNHEY, SVGEGT. CDR3 nucleotide sequence: TGTGCCAGCAGTTACGTCTTGAACACTGAAGCTTTCTTT. This sequence encodes CASSYVLNTEAFF.

This sequence joins TRBV7-2 and TRBJ1-2, with D possibly matching TRBD1 (6 bases). The CDR3 loop spans 15 amino acids. V dropped 3 bases and J dropped 4 bases, with 15 bases sitting between them. Per germline, CDR1 SGHTA and CDR2 FQGNSA. The CDR3 region has the DNA TGTGCCAGCAGCTTTAGAATCGGGGGGCGCTATGGCTACACCTTC. Translating it yields CASSFRIGGRYGYTF.

The V and J genes are TRBV7-9 and TRBJ1-1; 9 bases are shared with TRBD1. Germline values: CDR1 SEHNR, CDR2 FQNEAQ (reference sequence). The CDR3 consists of 16 residues. The ends lost 7 bases at V and 0 bases at J; junction bases unmatched: 9. CDR3 protein: CASNPGQGLMNTEAFF. As DNA, the CDR3 is TGTGCCAGCAACCCGGGACAGGGCCTAATGAACACTGAAGCTTTCTTT.

This clone has just one count. The chain carries TRBV24-1 and TRBJ2-4; 9 nucleotides agree with TRBD1. The ends lost 7 bases at V and 15 bases at J; junction bases unmatched: 9. The CDR3 spans 12 residues. Germline loops: CDR1 KGHDR, CDR2 SFDVKD. The DNA for the CDR3 is TGTGCCACCAGGGCCCCGGGACAGGGCTGGTACTTC. This encodes CATRAPGQGWYF.

The rearrangement joins TRBV11-3 to TRBJ2-2; the match to TRBD2 covers 9 bases. Germline-derived CDR1 and CDR2 are SGHNT and YENEEA. This CDR3 has 17 amino acids. The trim removed 6 bases at V and 3 bases at J, leaving 11 bases unmatched. The CDR3 sequence: CASSADQASGDTGELFF. CDR3 nucleotide sequence: TGTGCCAGCAGTGCGGATCAGGCTAGCGGGGACACCGGGGAGCTGTTTTTT.

The V call is TRBV11-1, the J call TRBJ2-7, with 9 bases matching TRBD2. This CDR3 region has 14 residues. The germline gives CDR1 SGHAT, CDR2 FQDESV (reference sequence). Unmatched junction bases numbered 3, after V lost 3 bases and J lost 3 bases. Here the CDR3 reads CASSFGLANYEQYF. DNA of the CDR3: TGTGCCAGCAGCTTCGGACTAGCGAACTACGAGCAGTACTTC.

In its sample, this clone was seen a few times. The chain uses TRBV14 and TRBJ2-3, with 8 bases that match TRBD2. Per the germline V gene, CDR1 is SGHDN and CDR2 is FVKESK. The trim removed 4 bases at V and 0 bases at J, leaving 3 bases unmatched. This CDR3 is built from 15 residues. The CDR3 spells CASSRKRGSTDTQYF. The CDR3 bases are TGTGCCAGCAGCCGAAAGCGGGGGAGCACAGATACGCAGTATTTT.

V is TRBV11-2 and J is TRBJ2-2, with TRBD1 identical over 8 bases. CDR1 is SGHAT and CDR2 is FQNNGV in the germline V gene. The V segment lost 2 bases and the J segment 6 bases; nucleotides outside the gene matches: 11. The CDR3 runs to 17 residues. CDR3 sequence reads: CASSLRTGIEASGELFF. The CDR3 DNA reads TGTGCCAGCAGCTTACGGACAGGGATTGAGGCCTCCGGGGAGCTGTTTTTT.

As for this clone: The sample carries other DNA sequences with the same CDR3. V is TRBV6-1 and J is TRBJ2-7; 7 bases map to TRBD1. The V segment lost 2 bases and the J segment 1 base; nucleotides outside the gene matches: 2. Germline-derived CDR1 and CDR2 are MNHNS and SASEGT. The CDR3 is 14 amino acids. The DNA of the CDR3 is TGTGCCAGCAGTGAAAAGGGACAGTCCTACGAGCAGTACTTC. Encoded protein: CASSEKGQSYEQYF.

This sequence joins TRBV5-1 and TRBJ2-1; 11 nucleotides line up with TRBD2. V trimming: 6 bases; J trimming: 4 bases; junction bases outside the gene matches: 12. This CDR3 region has 17 residues. Germline V gene lookup returns CDR1 SGHRS and CDR2 YFSETQ. CDR3 residues: CASKASGGTEGYNEQFF. In DNA form, the CDR3 reads TGCGCCAGCAAGGCTAGCGGGGGGACCGAAGGGTACAATGAGCAGTTCTTC.

The chain employs TRBV3-1 (or the pseudogene TRBV3-2) and TRBJ2-5; 11 bases agree with TRBD2. The germline V gene encodes CDR1 LGHDT and CDR2 YNNKEL (reference sequence). CDR3 length: 16 residues. With 1 base clipped from V and 5 bases from J, the junction kept 6 bases outside the gene matches. CDR3 residues: CASSQVATSGAETQYF. The CDR3 DNA is TGTGCCAGCAGCCAAGTCGCGACTAGCGGGGCGGAGACCCAGTACTTC.

This clone has a single count. The chain joins TRBV4-2 to TRBJ1-5; 8 bases are a match to TRBD1. The CDR3 is 17 residues long. CDR1 is LGHNA and CDR2 is YNFKEQ in the germline V gene. J gave up 1 base and V 2 bases, and 7 bases lay outside the gene matches. The CDR3 protein is CASSQRTGPGSNQPQHF. In nucleotides, the CDR3 is TGTGCCAGCAGCCAACGGACAGGGCCCGGGAGCAATCAGCCCCAGCATTTT.

The V and J genes are TRBV6-5 and TRBJ1-2; TRBD1 matches at 7 bases. V trimming: 4 bases; J trimming: 4 bases; junction bases outside the gene matches: 3. The CDR3 length is 13 residues. Germline CDR1 MNHEY, CDR2 SVGAGI. CDR3 in amino acids: CASSSTGTYGYTF. The CDR3 nucleotides read TGTGCCAGCAGTTCGACAGGGACCTATGGCTACACCTTC.

The chain is built from TRBV19 and TRBJ2-7; the D gene is possibly TRBD1 (6 bases). The CDR3 runs 15 residues. Germline assignment: CDR1 LNHDA and CDR2 SQIVND (reference sequence). V lost 6 bases, J lost 2 bases, and 17 bases lay in between. The CDR3: CASSVSQGNPYEQYF. The CDR3 DNA reads TGTGCCAGTAGCGTTTCACAGGGTAACCCCTACGAGCAGTACTTC.

The chain uses TRBV11-3 and TRBJ2-7; the match to TRBD1 covers 7 bases. CDR1 and CDR2 from the germline V gene are SGHNT and YENEEA. This CDR3 region has 14 residues. J gave up 3 bases and V 3 bases, and 5 bases lay outside the gene matches. The chain's CDR3 is CASSLPGQLYEQYF. The CDR3 nucleotides are TGTGCCAGCAGCTTGCCGGGACAGCTCTACGAGCAGTACTTC.

This clone was found once. J is TRBJ2-1 and V is TRBV19; possibly TRBD2 for D (6 bases). V lost 1 base, J lost 8 bases, and 15 bases lay in between. CDR1 is LNHDA, CDR2 SQIVND, per germline (reference sequence). This CDR3 region has 15 residues. CDR3 nucleotide sequence: TGTGCCAGTAGTATAGGGGGGACTCACCGGTATGAGCAGTTCTTC. Its translation: CASSIGGTHRYEQFF.

The DNA of the CDR3 is TGTGCCAGCCTCAACGCCGGGGGCTACACCTTC. Translation gives CASLNAGGYTF. J is TRBJ1-2 and V is TRBV6-5; D ambiguous. Germline CDR1 MNHEY, CDR2 SVGAGI. Trimming took off 8 bases at V and 8 bases at J, with 12 bases between the two ends. The CDR3 contains 11 residues.

This rearrangement joins TRBV7-8 to TRBJ2-1; D not resolved. Germline V gives CDR1 SGHVS, CDR2 FQNEAQ. Trimming cost V 1 base and J 3 bases, with 10 bases left between them. The CDR3 contains 15 residues. Here the CDR3 reads CASSLVGMIYNEQFF. The CDR3 DNA reads TGTGCCAGCAGCTTAGTGGGCATGATCTACAATGAGCAGTTCTTC.

The V and J genes are TRBV9 and TRBJ2-1, with TRBD2 matching over 7 bases. Trimming took 0 bases from V and 2 from J; bases not matched to a gene: 5. The germline V gene has CDR1 SGDLS and CDR2 YYNGEE. The CDR3 is 16 residues long. For the CDR3, the DNA is TGTGCCAGCAGCGTAGGTCGCGGGGGAGCCTACAATGAGCAGTTCTTC. Residues: CASSVGRGGAYNEQFF.